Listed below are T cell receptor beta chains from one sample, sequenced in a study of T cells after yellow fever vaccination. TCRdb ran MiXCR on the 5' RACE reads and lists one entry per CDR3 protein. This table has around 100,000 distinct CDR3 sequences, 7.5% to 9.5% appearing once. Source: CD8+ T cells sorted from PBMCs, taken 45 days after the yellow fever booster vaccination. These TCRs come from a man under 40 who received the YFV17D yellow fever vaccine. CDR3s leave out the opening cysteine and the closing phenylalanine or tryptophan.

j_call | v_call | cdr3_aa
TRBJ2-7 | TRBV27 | ASTEFSGSDHEQY
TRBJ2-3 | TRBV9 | ASSGRLAGTSTDTQY
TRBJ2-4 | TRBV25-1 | ASSPRDGSNIQY
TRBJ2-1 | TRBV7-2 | ASSPRLAVDNEQF
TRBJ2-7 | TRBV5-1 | ASSLEGLSTLYEQY
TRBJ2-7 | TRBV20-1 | SAKSPLSMIEQY
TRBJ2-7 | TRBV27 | ASSLSRSYEQY
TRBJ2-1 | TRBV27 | ATGQSYNEQF
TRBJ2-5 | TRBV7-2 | ASSGTGQLQETQY
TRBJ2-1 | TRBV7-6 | ASSFYPGGHGNEQF
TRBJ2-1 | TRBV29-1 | SAAGTSGSNEQF
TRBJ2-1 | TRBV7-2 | ASSTTGEQF
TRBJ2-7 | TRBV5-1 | ASSLGSGGKTYEQY
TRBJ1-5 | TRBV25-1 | ASSEGGRQPQH
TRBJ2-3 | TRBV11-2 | ASSPWTRAGTDTQY
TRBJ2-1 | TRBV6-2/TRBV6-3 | ASSYSTWGNEQF
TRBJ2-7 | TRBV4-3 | ASSQDGVGAGANSYEQY
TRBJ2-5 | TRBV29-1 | SVSDETQY
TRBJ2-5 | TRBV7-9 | ASSLSGGQPETQY
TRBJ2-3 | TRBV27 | ASSFAAGGPDTQY
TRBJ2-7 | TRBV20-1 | SARELAGASYEQY
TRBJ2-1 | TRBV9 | ASSEFSHNEQF
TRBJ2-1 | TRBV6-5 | ASSYQQGGEQF
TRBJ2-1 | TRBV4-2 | ASSPGLLSYNEQF
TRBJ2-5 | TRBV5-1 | ASSWPKTGGDFQETQY
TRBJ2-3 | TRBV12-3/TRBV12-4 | ASRPPRGAGATDTQY
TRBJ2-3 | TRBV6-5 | ASSYLGVLTDTQY
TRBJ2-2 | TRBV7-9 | ASSLGATGELF
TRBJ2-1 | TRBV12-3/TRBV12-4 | ASSTTLDNEQF
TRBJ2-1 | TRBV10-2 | ASSEYQEGPNNEQF
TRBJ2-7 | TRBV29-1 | SGGTSHYEQY
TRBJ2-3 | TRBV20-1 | SAVSGASADTQY
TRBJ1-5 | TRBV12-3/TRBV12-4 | ASSDGFSNQPQH
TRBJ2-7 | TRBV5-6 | ASSSYSGPTYEQY
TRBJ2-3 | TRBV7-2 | ASSPLALSTDTQY
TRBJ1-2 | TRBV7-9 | ASSLVQLGYGYT